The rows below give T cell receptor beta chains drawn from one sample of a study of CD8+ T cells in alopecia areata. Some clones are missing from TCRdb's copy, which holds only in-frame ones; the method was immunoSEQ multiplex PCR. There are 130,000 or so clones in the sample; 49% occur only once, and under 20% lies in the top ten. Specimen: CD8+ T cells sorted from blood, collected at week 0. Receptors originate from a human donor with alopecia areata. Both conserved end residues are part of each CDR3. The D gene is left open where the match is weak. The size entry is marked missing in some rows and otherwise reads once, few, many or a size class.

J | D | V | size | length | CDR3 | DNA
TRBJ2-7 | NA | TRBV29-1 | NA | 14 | CSVEAVAGSGEQYF | TGCAGCGTTGAAGCCGTTGCAGGGTCGGGGGAGCAGTACTTC
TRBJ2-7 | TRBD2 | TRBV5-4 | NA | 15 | CASSLRAGPAYEQYF | TGTGCCAGCAGCTTACGAGCGGGACCCGCCTACGAGCAGTACTTC
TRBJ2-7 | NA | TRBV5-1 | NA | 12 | CASRDGSYEQYF | TGCGCCAGCAGGGACGGGTCCTACGAGCAGTACTTC
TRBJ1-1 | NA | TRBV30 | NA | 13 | CAWNDILNTEAFF | TGTGCCTGGAACGACATATTGAACACTGAAGCTTTCTTT
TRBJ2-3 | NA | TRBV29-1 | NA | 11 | CSVHRLEVLYF | TGCAGCGTTCACCGACTAGAAGTCCTGTATTTT
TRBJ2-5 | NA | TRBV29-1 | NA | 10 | CSASSETQYF | TGCAGCGCATCGTCAGAGACCCAGTACTTC
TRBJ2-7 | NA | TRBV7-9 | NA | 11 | CATDNSYEQYF | TGTGCCACGGACAACTCCTACGAGCAGTACTTC
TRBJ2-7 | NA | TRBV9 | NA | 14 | CASSVGSDTYEQYF | TGTGCCAGCAGCGTAGGATCGGACACCTACGAGCAGTACTTC
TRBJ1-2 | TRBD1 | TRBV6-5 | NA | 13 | CASSYDRAYGYTF | TGTGCCAGCAGTTACGACAGGGCCTATGGCTACACCTTC
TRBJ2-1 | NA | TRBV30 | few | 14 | CAWSGQAAYNEQFF | TGTGCCTGGAGTGGACAGGCAGCATACAATGAGCAGTTCTTC
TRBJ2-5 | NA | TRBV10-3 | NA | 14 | CATSGFGLQETQYF | TGTGCCACCAGTGGGTTTGGGTTGCAAGAGACCCAGTACTTC
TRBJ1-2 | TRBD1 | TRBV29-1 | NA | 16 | CSVEFNQGAGNYGYTF | TGCAGCGTTGAGTTTAACCAGGGGGCCGGGAACTATGGCTACACCTTC
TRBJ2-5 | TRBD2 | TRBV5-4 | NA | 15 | CASSLKAGGLETQYF | TGTGCCAGCAGCTTAAAAGCGGGGGGGCTTGAGACCCAGTACTTC
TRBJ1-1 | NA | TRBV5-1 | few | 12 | CASSLVPFEAFF | TGCGCCAGCAGCTTGGTGCCCTTTGAAGCTTTCTTT
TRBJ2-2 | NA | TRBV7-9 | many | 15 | CASSQELANSGELFF | TGTGCCAGCAGCCAAGAGTTAGCGAATAGCGGGGAGCTGTTTTTT
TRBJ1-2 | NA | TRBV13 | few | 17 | CASSYRINPQESYGYTF | TGTGCCAGCAGCTATCGGATAAACCCCCAGGAGAGCTATGGCTACACCTTC
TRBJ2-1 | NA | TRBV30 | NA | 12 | CAWSVEGGEQFF | TGTGCCTGGAGTGTAGAAGGTGGTGAGCAGTTCTTC
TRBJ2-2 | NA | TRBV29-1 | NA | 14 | CSVEVSPNTGELFF | TGCAGCGTTGAGGTTAGCCCGAACACCGGGGAGCTGTTTTTT
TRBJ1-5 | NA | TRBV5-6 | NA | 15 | CASSRKLRGFQPQHF | TGTGCCAGCAGCAGAAAATTGAGGGGATTTCAGCCCCAGCATTTT
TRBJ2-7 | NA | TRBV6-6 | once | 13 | CASTGDHLYEQYF | TGTGCCAGCACAGGGGACCACCTCTACGAGCAGTACTTC
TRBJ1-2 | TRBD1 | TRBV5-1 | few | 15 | CASSPTGVHHYGYTF | TGCGCCAGCAGCCCGACAGGGGTTCATCACTATGGCTACACCTTC
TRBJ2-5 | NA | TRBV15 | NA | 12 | CATATVQETQYF | TGTGCCACCGCGACGGTCCAAGAGACCCAGTACTTC
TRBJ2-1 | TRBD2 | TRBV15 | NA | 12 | CATSRDLAAAFF | TGTGCCACCAGCAGAGATCTAGCGGCGGCGTTCTTC
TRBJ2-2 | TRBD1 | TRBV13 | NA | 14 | CASSAQGATGELFF | TGTGCCAGCAGCGCACAGGGGGCCACCGGGGAGCTGTTTTTT
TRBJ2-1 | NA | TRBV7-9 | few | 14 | CASSLEASINEQFF | TGTGCCAGCAGCTTAGAGGCTAGTATCAATGAGCAGTTCTTC
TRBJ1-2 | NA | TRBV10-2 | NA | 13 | CASSESLGYGYTF | TGCGCCAGCAGTGAGTCGCTAGGGTATGGCTACACCTTC
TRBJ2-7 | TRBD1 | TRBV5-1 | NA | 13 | CASTSDRDDEQYF | TGCGCCAGCACCTCGGACAGGGATGACGAGCAGTACTTC
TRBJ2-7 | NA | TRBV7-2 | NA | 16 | CASSLGGWATSYEQYF | TGTGCCAGCAGCTTAGGAGGGTGGGCCACTTCCTACGAGCAGTACTTC